This T cell receptor (beta chain) was retrieved from a study of cytomegalovirus exposure and HLA in healthy donors. Whole-study context: The roughly 110 validation repertoires were reported in a later analysis to have been generated on the same platform as the 500 to 700 first-cohort repertoires.

Trimming removed 1 base from V and 5 bases from J; junction bases left unmatched: 6. CDR3 length: 15 amino acids. CDR1 and CDR2 (germline): LGHNA, YSLEER. Measured with immunoSEQ multiplex PCR; TCRdb has only the in-frame clones, and not every one. Of 150,000 or so clones in the sample, less than 90% were seen once. The study drew the donors from its approximately 110-subject validation cohort, separate from the roughly 670-subject first cohort. Overall study results and limits: Investigators reported 150 to 200 TCR beta chains as tied to cytomegalovirus. Through in vitro validation, three CMV-associated chains were shown to be specific for CMV antigens.

This clone was counted at least ten times. The antigen is not known. Source material: PBMCs. The receptor was derived from a man aged 18 to 29 in good health and CMV-seropositive. The chain is built from TRBV4-3 and TRBJ1-1; 8 nucleotides line up with TRBD1. CDR3 bases: TGCGCCAGCAGCCAAGTCAGGGGGCCAGGAACTGAAGCTTTCTTT. It specifies CASSQVRGPGTEAFF.